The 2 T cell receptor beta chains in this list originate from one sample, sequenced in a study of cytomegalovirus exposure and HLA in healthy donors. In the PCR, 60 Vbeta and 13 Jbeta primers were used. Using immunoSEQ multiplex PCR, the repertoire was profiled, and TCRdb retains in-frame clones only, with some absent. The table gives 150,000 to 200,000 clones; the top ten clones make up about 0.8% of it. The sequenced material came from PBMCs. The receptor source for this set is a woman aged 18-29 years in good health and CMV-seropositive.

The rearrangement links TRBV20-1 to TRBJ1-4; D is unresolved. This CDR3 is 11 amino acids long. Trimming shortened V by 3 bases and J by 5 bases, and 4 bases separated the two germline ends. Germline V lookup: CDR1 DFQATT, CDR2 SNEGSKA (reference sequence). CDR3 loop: CSASRNEKLFF. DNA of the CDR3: TGCAGTGCTAGCAGGAATGAAAAACTGTTTTTT.

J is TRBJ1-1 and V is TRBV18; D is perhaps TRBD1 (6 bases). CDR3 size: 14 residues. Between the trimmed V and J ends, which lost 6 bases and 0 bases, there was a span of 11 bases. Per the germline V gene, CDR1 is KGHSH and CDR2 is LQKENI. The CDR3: CASSPGALNTEAFF. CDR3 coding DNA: TGTGCCAGCTCGCCAGGGGCCCTGAACACTGAAGCTTTCTTT.